This note documents a single TCR beta chain sequence. The PCR was carried out with 60 Vbeta primers and 13 Jbeta primers. The assay was immunoSEQ multiplex PCR, and TCRdb's table has in-frame clones only and misses some. The data contain 85,000 to 130,000 clones, 65% to 90% of them seen just once; the ten biggest clones take up 1.5% to 2%. This entry comes from a study of cytomegalovirus exposure and HLA in healthy donors. The CDR3 length is 14 residues. V was clipped by 5 bases and J by 0 bases, with 10 bases between them. Germline V lookup: CDR1 MDHEN, CDR2 SYDVKM. This clonotype was obtained from a man aged 45-65 years in good health and CMV-seronegative. The chain joins TRBV28 to TRBJ1-1; D gene unclear. The sample consisted of PBMCs. In nucleotides, the CDR3 is TGTGCCAGCAGTCAGACTCAAGTGAACACTGAAGCTTTCTTT. Translation: CASSQTQVNTEAFF.